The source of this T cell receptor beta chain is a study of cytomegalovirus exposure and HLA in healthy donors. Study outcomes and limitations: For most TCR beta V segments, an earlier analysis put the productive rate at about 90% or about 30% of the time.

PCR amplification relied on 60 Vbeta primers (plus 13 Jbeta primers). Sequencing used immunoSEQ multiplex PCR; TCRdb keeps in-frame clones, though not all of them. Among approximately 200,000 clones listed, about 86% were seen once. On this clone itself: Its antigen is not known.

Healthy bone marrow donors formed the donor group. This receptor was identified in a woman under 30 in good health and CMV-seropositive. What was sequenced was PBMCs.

This CDR3 reads CASSRISGAYNEQFF. CDR3 bases: TGCGCCAGCAGCCGAATTAGCGGGGCTTACAATGAGCAGTTCTTC. The chain has TRBV4-1 and TRBJ2-1; 8 bases agree with TRBD2. The germline V gene encodes CDR1 MGHRA and CDR2 YSYEKL. V lost 4 bases, J lost 4 bases, and 6 bases stayed unmatched. This CDR3 region has 15 residues.